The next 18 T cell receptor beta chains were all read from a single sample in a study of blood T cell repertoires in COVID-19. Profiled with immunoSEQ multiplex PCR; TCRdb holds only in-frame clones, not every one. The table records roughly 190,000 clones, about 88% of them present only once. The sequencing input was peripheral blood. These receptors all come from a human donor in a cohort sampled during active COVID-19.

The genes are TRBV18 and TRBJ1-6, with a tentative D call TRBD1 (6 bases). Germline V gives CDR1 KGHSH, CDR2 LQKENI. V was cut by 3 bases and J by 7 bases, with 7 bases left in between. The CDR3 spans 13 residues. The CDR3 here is CASSPGQNSPLHF. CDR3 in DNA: TGTGCCAGCTCACCCGGACAGAATTCACCCCTCCACTTT. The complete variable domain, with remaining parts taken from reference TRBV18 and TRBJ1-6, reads NAGVMQNPRHLVRRRGQEARLRCSPMKGHSHVYWYRQLPEEGLKFMVYLQKENIIDESGMPKERFSAEFPKEGPSILRIQQVVRGDSAAYFCASSPGQNSPLHFGNGTRLTVT.

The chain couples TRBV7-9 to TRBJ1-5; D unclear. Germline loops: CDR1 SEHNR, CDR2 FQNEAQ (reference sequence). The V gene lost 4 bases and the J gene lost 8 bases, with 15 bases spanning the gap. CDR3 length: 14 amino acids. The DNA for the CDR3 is TGTGCCAGCAGCTCGGGGATCCGGATGGAGCCCCAGCATTTT. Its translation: CASSSGIRMEPQHF.

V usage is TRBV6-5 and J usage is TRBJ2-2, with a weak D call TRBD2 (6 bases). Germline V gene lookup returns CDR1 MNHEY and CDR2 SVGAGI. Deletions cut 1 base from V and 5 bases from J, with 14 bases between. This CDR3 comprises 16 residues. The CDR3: CASSYFKQEGTGELFF. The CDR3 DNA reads TGTGCCAGCAGTTACTTTAAACAGGAGGGGACCGGGGAGCTGTTTTTT.

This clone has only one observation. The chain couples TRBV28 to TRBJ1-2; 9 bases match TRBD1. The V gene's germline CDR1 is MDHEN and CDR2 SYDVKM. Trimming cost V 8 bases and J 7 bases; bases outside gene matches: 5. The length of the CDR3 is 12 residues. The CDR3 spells CASHGTGFGYTF. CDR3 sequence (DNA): TGTGCCAGCCACGGGACAGGGTTTGGCTACACCTTC.

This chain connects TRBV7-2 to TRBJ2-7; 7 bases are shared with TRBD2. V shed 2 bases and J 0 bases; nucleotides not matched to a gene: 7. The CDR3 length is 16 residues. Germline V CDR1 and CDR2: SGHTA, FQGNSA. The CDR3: CASSLRSGGSSYEQYF. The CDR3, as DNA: TGTGCCAGCAGCTTAAGATCGGGGGGAAGCTCCTACGAGCAGTACTTC.

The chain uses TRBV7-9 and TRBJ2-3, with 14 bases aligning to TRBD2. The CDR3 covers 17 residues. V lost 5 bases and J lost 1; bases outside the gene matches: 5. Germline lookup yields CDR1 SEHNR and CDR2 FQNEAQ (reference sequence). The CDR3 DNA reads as TGTGCCAGCAGCGGGACTAGCGGGGGACGGCGCACAGATACGCAGTATTTT. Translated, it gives CASSGTSGGRRTDTQYF.

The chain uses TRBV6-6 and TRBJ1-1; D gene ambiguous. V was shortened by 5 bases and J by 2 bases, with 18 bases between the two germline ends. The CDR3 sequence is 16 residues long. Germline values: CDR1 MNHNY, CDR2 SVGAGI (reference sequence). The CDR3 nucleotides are TGTGCCAGCAGTGCCGACGCGGCTAACGATAACACTGAAGCTTTCTTT. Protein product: CASSADAANDNTEAFF.

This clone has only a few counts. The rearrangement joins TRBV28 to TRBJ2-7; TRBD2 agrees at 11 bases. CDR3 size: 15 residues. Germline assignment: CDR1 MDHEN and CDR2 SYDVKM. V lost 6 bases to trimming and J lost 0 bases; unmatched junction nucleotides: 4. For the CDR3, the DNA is TGTGCCAGCAGCTCGGGACTAGCGGACTCCTACGAGCAGTACTTC. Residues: CASSSGLADSYEQYF.

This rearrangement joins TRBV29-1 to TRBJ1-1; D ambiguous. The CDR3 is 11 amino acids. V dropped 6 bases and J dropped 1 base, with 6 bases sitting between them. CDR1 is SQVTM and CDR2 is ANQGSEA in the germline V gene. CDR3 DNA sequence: TGCAGCGTCCGTAGGAACACTGAAGCTTTCTTT. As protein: CSVRRNTEAFF.

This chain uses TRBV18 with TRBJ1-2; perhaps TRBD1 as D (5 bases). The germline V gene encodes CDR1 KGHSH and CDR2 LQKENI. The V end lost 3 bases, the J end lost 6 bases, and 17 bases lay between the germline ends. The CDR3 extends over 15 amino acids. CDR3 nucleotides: TGTGCCAGCTCACCTATGGTAGGGGAACTGGATGGCTACACCTTC. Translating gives CASSPMVGELDGYTF.

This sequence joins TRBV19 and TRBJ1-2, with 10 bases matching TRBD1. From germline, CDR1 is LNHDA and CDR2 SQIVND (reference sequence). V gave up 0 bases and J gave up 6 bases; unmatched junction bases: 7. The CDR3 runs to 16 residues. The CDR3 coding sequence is TGTGCCAGTAGTATAGATTTCGTGGGACAGGGGAATGGCTACACCTTC. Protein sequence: CASSIDFVGQGNGYTF.

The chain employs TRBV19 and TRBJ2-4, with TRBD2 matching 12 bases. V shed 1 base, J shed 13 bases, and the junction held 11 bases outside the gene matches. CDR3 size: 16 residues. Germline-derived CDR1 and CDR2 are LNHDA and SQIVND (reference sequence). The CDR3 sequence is CASSIGLAGVIAGQYF. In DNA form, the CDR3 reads TGTGCCAGTAGTATAGGACTAGCGGGAGTTATTGCCGGGCAGTACTTC.

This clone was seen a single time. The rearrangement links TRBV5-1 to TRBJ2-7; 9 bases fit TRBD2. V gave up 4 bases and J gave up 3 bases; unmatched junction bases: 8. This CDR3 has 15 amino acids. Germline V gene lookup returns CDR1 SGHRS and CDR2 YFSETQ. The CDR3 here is CASSASGTLNYEQYF. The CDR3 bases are TGCGCCAGCAGCGCTAGCGGGACCTTAAACTACGAGCAGTACTTC.

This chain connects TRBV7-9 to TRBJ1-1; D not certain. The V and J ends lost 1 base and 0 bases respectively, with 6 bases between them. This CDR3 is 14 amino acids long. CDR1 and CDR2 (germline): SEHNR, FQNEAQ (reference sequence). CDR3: CASSLVTMNTEAFF. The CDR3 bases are TGTGCCAGCAGCTTAGTGACAATGAACACTGAAGCTTTCTTT.

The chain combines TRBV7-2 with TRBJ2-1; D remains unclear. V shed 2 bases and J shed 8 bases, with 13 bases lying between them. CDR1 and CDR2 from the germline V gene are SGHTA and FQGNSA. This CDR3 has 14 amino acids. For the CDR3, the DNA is TGTGCCAGCAGCTTACGAGGCAGTTCCGATGAGCAGTTCTTC. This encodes CASSLRGSSDEQFF.

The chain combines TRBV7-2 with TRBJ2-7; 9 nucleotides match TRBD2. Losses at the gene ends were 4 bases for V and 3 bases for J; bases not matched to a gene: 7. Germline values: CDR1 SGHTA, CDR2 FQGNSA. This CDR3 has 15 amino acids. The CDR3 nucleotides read TGTGCCAGCAGCTCCTTAGCGGGAGCAGGCTACGAGCAGTACTTC. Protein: CASSSLAGAGYEQYF. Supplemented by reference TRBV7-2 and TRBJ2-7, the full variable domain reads GAGVSQSPSNKVTEKGKDVELRCDPISGHTALYWYRQSLGQGLEFLIYFQGNSAPDKSGLPSDRFSAERTGGSVSTLTIQRTQQEDSAVYLCASSSLAGAGYEQYFGPGTRLTVT.

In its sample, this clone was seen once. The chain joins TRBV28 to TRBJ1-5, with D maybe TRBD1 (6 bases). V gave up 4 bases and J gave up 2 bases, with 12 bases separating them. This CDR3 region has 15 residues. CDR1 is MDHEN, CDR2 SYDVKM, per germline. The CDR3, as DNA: TGTGCCAGCAGTTACACGGGGGGCGGCAATCAGCCCCAGCATTTT. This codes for CASSYTGGGNQPQHF.

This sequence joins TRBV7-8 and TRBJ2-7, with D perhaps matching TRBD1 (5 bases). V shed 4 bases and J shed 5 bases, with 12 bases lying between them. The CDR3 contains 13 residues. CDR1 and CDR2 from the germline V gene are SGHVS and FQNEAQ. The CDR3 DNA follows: TGTGCCAGCAGCTCCTCAGGGTCCCACGAGCAGTACTTC. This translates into CASSSSGSHEQYF. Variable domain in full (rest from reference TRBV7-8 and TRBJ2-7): GAGVSQSPRYKVAKRGQDVALRCDPISGHVSLFWYQQALGQGPEFLTYFQNEAQLDKSGLPSDRFFAERPEGSVSTLKIQRTQQEDSAVYLCASSSSGSHEQYFGPGTRLTVT.